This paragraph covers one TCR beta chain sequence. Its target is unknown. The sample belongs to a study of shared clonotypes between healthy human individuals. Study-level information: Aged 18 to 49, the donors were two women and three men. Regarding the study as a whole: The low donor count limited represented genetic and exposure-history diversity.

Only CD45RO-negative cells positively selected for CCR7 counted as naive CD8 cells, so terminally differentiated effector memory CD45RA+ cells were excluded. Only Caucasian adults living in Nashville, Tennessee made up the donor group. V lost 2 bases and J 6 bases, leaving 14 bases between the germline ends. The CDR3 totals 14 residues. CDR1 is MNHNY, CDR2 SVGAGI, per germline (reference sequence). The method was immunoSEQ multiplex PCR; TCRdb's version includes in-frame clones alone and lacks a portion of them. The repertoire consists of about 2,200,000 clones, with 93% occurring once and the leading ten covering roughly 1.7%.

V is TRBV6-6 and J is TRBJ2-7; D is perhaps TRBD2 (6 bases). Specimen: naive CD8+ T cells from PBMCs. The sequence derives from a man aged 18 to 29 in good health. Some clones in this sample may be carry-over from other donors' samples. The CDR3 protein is CASSYPEGRTEQYF. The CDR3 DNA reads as TGTGCCAGCAGTTACCCCGAAGGGAGGACCGAGCAGTACTTC.